These 13 T cell receptor beta chains originate from one sample sequenced in a study of shared clonotypes between healthy human individuals. Terminally differentiated effector memory CD45RA+ cells were excluded from the naive CD8 cells, which were CD45RO-negative and positively selected for CCR7. The table came from immunoSEQ multiplex PCR; TCRdb's copy has only in-frame clones and leaves some out. The sample lists around 650,000 clones, about 95% occurring once. Sequenced: naive CD8+ T cells sorted from blood. The receptors come from a woman under 40 in good health.

The chain recombines TRBV4-2 with TRBJ2-2; the match to TRBD1 covers 10 bases. Germline lookup yields CDR1 LGHNA and CDR2 YNFKEQ. The CDR3 has 16 residues. V was clipped by 5 bases and J by 4 bases; unmatched bases: 7. The CDR3 region has the DNA TGTGCCAGCAGCGCCCGGGACAGGGGTTCCACCGGGGAGCTGTTTTTT. Amino acid sequence: CASSARDRGSTGELFF.

The chain has TRBV5-4 and TRBJ2-7; no reliable D call. V was clipped by 2 bases and J by 3 bases, with 6 bases between them. The CDR3 length is 12 residues. CDR1 SGHNT and CDR2 YYREEE come from the germline V gene (reference sequence). CDR3 nucleotide sequence: TGTGCCAGCAGCTTATCGCACTACGAGCAGTACTTC. It yields the protein CASSLSHYEQYF.

The table lists this clone with a count of one. The chain uses TRBV7-3 and TRBJ2-7; 7 positions agree with TRBD1. Germline V CDR1 and CDR2: SGHTA, FQGTGA. This CDR3 spans 14 amino acids. The V gene end was trimmed by 1 base and the J gene end by 2 bases; junction bases not matched to a gene: 2. DNA for the CDR3: TGTGCCAGCAGCTTAATAGGGGGCACCTACGAGCAGTACTTC. As protein: CASSLIGGTYEQYF.

The chain is built from TRBV27 and TRBJ2-1; 10 positions agree with TRBD1. The CDR3 loop spans 15 amino acids. Trimming cost V 7 bases and J 3 bases; bases outside gene matches: 6. In germline, CDR1 is MNHEY, CDR2 SMNVEV (reference sequence). CDR3 region: CASTRDRGVYNEQFF. The CDR3 nucleotides read TGTGCCAGCACCCGGGACAGGGGCGTCTACAATGAGCAGTTCTTC.

This sequence joins TRBV5-8 and TRBJ2-5; 13 bases match TRBD2. The DNA end is more similar to TRBJ2-7, so the J call may be wrong. CDR1 is SGHTS, CDR2 YDEGEE, per germline. This CDR3 is 14 amino acids long. CDR3 sequence: CASSPGLAGVEQYF. CDR3 nucleotide sequence: TGTGCCAGCAGCCCCGGACTAGCGGGAGTCGAGCAGTACTTC.

The chain is built from TRBV18 and TRBJ1-4, with D maybe TRBD1 (5 bases). The CDR3 has 14 residues. Germline V CDR1 and CDR2: KGHSH, LQKENI. V lost 5 bases, J lost 5 bases, and 12 bases lay in between. For the CDR3, the DNA is TGTGCCAGCTCAGCCCAGGGAACGAATGAAAAACTGTTTTTT. Protein product: CASSAQGTNEKLFF.

This CDR3 reads CASRLTSSQETQYF. The CDR3 DNA reads as TGTGCCAGCAGGCTCACTAGCAGCCAAGAGACCCAGTACTTC. The chain joins TRBV28 to TRBJ2-5; TRBD2 might be the D (6 bases). The germline V and J ends were trimmed by 6 bases and 1 base, with 12 bases remaining between them. The CDR3 has 14 amino acids. The germline CDR1 and CDR2 sequences are MDHEN and SYDVKM.

This clone showed up just once. V gene TRBV30 combines with J gene TRBJ2-2; D is unresolved. Germline CDR1 and CDR2: GTSNPN and SVGIG (reference sequence). CDR3 size: 14 residues. V lost 3 bases to trimming and J lost 1 base, with 9 bases between them. The CDR3 coding sequence is TGTGCCTGGAGAGGTAAAATGAACACCGGGGAGCTGTTTTTT. Translating it yields CAWRGKMNTGELFF.

V gene TRBV21-1 combines with J gene TRBJ2-7. TRBV21-1 is an annotated pseudogene. The CDR3 length is 13 residues. For the CDR3, the DNA is TGTGCCAGCAGCAACGGGCAGGTTGCCGAGCAGTACTTC. Its protein is CASSNGQVAEQYF.

The genes are TRBV4-1 and TRBJ2-3; unclear D gene. CDR3 length equals 16 residues. V lost 0 bases to trimming and J lost 0 bases, with 10 bases between them. Germline values: CDR1 MGHRA, CDR2 YSYEKL. The DNA of the CDR3 is TGCGCCAGCAGCCAAGATATCAGTCTTAGCACAGATACGCAGTATTTT. Its translation: CASSQDISLSTDTQYF.

A single count supports this clone. The rearrangement joins TRBV27 to TRBJ2-1; D gene uncertain. Germline values: CDR1 MNHEY, CDR2 SMNVEV (reference sequence). Trimming took off 2 bases at V and 0 bases at J, with 8 bases between the two ends. The CDR3 is 15 residues long. The CDR3 sequence: CASSLDWSSYNEQFF. The CDR3 coding sequence is TGTGCCAGCAGTTTAGACTGGAGCTCCTACAATGAGCAGTTCTTC.

This chain links TRBV23-1 with TRBJ2-7; TRBD2 aligns across 7 bases. TRBV23-1 is flagged as an ORF with uncertain function. The J segment lost 1 base and the V segment lost 0 bases, leaving 9 bases of the junction unmatched. The CDR3 has 17 residues. CDR3: CASSQSGGVNDSYEQYF. CDR3 sequence (DNA): TGCGCCAGCAGTCAATCGGGGGGGGTTAATGATTCCTACGAGCAGTACTTC.

This chain links TRBV6-1 with TRBJ2-7; 13 bases are shared with TRBD2. The germline V gene has CDR1 MNHNS and CDR2 SASEGT. J lost 4 bases, V lost 3 bases, and 3 bases had no gene match. This CDR3 spans 15 amino acids. The CDR3 DNA reads as TGTGCCAGCAGTGAGTGGACTAGCGGGAGTTACGAGCAGTACTTC. Translated: CASSEWTSGSYEQYF.